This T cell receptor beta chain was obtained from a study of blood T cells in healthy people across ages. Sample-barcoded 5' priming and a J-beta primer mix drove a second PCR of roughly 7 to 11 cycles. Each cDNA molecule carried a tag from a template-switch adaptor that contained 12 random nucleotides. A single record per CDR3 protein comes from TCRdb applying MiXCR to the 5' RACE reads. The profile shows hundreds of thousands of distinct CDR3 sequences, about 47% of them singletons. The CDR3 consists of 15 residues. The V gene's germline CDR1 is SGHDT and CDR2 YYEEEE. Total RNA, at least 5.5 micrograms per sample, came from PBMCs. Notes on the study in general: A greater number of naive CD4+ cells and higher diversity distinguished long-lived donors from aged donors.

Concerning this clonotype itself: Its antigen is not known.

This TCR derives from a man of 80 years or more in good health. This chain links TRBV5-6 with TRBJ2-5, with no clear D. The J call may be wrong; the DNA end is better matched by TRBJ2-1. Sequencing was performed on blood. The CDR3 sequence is CASRSWTGYQETQFF. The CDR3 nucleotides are TGTGCCAGCAGGTCTTGGACCGGGTACCAAGAGACCCAGTTCTTC.